The source of this T cell receptor beta chain is a study of OX40 agonist ivuxolimab in advanced cancers. Produced via immunoSEQ multiplex PCR; TCRdb's table is partial and in-frame only. The table records about 77,000 clones, over 85% of them present only once. CDR1 SGHRS and CDR2 YFSETQ come from the germline V gene. There are 17 residues in the CDR3. The V gene end was trimmed by 0 bases and the J gene end by 0 bases; junction bases not matched to a gene: 6. The TCR sequence derives from an adult with an advanced solid tumor such as melanoma, head and neck, liver or kidney cancer. J is TRBJ1-3 and V is TRBV5-1; 7 nucleotides match TRBD1. The sample consisted of CD4+ or CD8+ T cells sorted from blood, taken in a trial of the OX40 agonist ivuxolimab. This CDR3 reads CASSLGADRLSGNTIYF. The CDR3 DNA follows: TGCGCCAGCAGCTTGGGGGCGGACAGGCTCTCTGGAAACACCATATATTTT.